The clone carrying this T cell receptor (beta chain) was detected many times. Its antigen is currently unknown. This specimen comes from a study of metastatic and nonmetastatic thyroid tumors. Background on the study: Repertoires from blood and tumor or nodule tissue of malignant and benign thyroid patients were compared.

Thyroid surgery was performed in patients who had received no treatment beforehand. Original data processing: CDR3 differences across clinicopathological groups were used to build a distant-metastasis classifier for papillary thyroid cancer. TCRdb called clones again from the PCR reads with MiXCR. These V and J calls derive from TCRdb rather than the authors' analysis. The profile shows 20,000 to 25,000 clones, about 24% of them singletons. Per germline, CDR1 DFQATT and CDR2 SNEGSKA (reference sequence). The V gene end was trimmed by 1 base and the J gene end by 3 bases; junction bases not matched to a gene: 5. The CDR3 has 15 residues. Study results and limitations: Across blood and tumor, TCR beta diversity in malignant thyroid tumors was reportedly significantly higher than in benign nodules.

The sample was tumor tissue. J is TRBJ1-4 and V is TRBV20-1; TRBD1 matches 7 bases. The receptor comes from a female donor with papillary thyroid cancer or a benign thyroid nodule (not recorded which). Some clones in this sample may be carry-over from other donors' samples. CDR3 region: CSARGGGTANEKLFF. The CDR3 coding sequence is TGCAGTGCTAGAGGCGGCGGGACAGCTAATGAAAAACTGTTTTTT.